Listed here are 23 T cell receptor beta chains from one sample, sequenced in a study of early T cells in non-severe SARS-CoV-2 infection (TCRdb year 2021). Library creation used 5' RACE. Sequencing took place on a NextSeq 500. TCRdb trimmed the raw reads at Q25, called clones with MiXCR and kept productive beta chains. Every distinct CDR3 protein forms one entry, paired with its most common genes and DNA. The sample profile shows tens of thousands of distinct CDR3 sequences; about a tenth of them were found once. The ten most abundant clones make up 7.6% of the sample. Sequenced here: whole blood, sampled at baseline. These TCRs come from an adult who was a healthcare worker with PCR-confirmed SARS-CoV-2 infection or an uninfected control (not recorded which).

There are many counts of this clonotype. This chain connects TRBV11-2 to TRBJ2-1; weak D call: TRBD1 (6 bases). The ends were cut back, 3 bases at V and 5 bases at J, with 8 bases in the middle. Germline V gives CDR1 SGHAT, CDR2 FQNNGV. The CDR3 extends over 13 amino acids. As DNA, the CDR3 is TGTGCCAGCAGCTTCGGACAGAACAATGAGCAGTTCTTC. Its translation is CASSFGQNNEQFF.

J is TRBJ2-3 and V is TRBV9; TRBD2 aligns across 10 bases. The ends lost 3 bases at V and 2 bases at J; junction bases unmatched: 9. Germline V gene lookup returns CDR1 SGDLS and CDR2 YYNGEE. CDR3 size: 17 residues. The CDR3 coding sequence is TGTGCCAGCAGCGCAAACCTAGCGGGGGCCAACACAGATACGCAGTATTTT. Protein: CASSANLAGANTDTQYF.

This chain uses TRBV7-3 with TRBJ2-3; 9 bases map to TRBD2. Germline V gene sequence: CDR1 SGHTA, CDR2 FQGTGA. The CDR3 runs 16 residues. The ends lost 2 bases at V and 0 bases at J; junction bases unmatched: 3. The CDR3 is CASSLQAGGSTDTQYF. Written as DNA, the CDR3 is TGTGCCAGCAGCTTACAGGCGGGGGGGAGCACAGATACGCAGTATTTT.

The chain uses TRBV11-3 and TRBJ2-7; D unclear. The CDR3 is 13 amino acids. The germline gives CDR1 SGHNT, CDR2 YENEEA. V lost 8 bases and J 6 bases, leaving 17 bases between the germline ends. The CDR3 nucleotides are TGTGCCAGCGGCAAGGACCGCCCAAGCGAGCAGTACTTC. Translation: CASGKDRPSEQYF.

The V and J genes are TRBV6-6 and TRBJ1-5; 9 bases align to TRBD1. J lost 3 bases, V lost 6 bases, and 3 bases had no gene match. CDR1 and CDR2 (germline): MNHNY, SVGAGI (reference sequence). This CDR3 spans 14 amino acids. As DNA, the CDR3 is TGTGCCAGCAGCCGGACAGGGGCCAATCAGCCCCAGCATTTT. It encodes CASSRTGANQPQHF.

This clonotype was counted many times. J is TRBJ1-2 and V is TRBV30; 10 nucleotides align to TRBD1. This CDR3 contains 14 residues. Germline V gene lookup returns CDR1 GTSNPN and CDR2 SVGIG (reference sequence). The J segment lost 9 bases and the V segment lost 2 bases, leaving 9 bases of the junction unmatched. In nucleotides, the CDR3 is TGTGCCTGGAGTCTAATACCGGGACAGGGGAGCTACACCTTC. It is translated as CAWSLIPGQGSYTF.

This clonotype has just a few counts. This chain links TRBV2 with TRBJ1-1; D is uncertain. The germline V gene encodes CDR1 SNHLY and CDR2 FYNNEI. The V end was cut by 9 bases, the J end by 1 base, with 6 bases between. CDR3 length equals 11 residues. The CDR3 bases are TGTGCCAGACGGGGGAACACTGAAGCTTTCTTT. As protein: CARRGNTEAFF.

This clonotype was seen ten or more times. The chain joins TRBV12-3 or TRBV12-4 to TRBJ1-1; perhaps TRBD1 as D (6 bases). This CDR3 region has 15 residues. The V and J ends lost 5 bases and 2 bases respectively, with 15 bases between them. CDR3 in DNA: TGTGCCAGCAGTGCCTCCGGGACATTTAACACTGAAGCTTTCTTT. Encoded protein: CASSASGTFNTEAFF.

Many counts were recorded for this clonotype. The genes are TRBV7-6 and TRBJ2-1; possibly TRBD1 or TRBD2 for D (6 bases each). Trimming removed 4 bases at V and 5 bases at J, with 12 bases between. The germline V gene encodes CDR1 SGHVS and CDR2 FNYEAQ. CDR3 length: 14 residues. The CDR3 nucleotides are TGTGCCAGCAGCTCGGGGGCCGAGAACAATGAGCAGTTCTTC. Protein: CASSSGAENNEQFF.

This clonotype appeared a few times. The chain joins TRBV20-1 to TRBJ2-1; 8 nucleotides line up with TRBD1. The trim removed 6 bases at V and 7 bases at J, leaving 17 bases unmatched. Germline V gene sequence: CDR1 DFQATT, CDR2 SNEGSKA (reference sequence). This CDR3 contains 16 residues. The CDR3 region is CSASSPGGRRANEQFF. The CDR3 DNA follows: TGCAGTGCGAGTTCACCAGGGGGCCGTAGGGCGAATGAGCAGTTCTTC.

V usage is TRBV5-1 and J usage is TRBJ1-2, with 11 bases lining up with TRBD1. V trimming: 4 bases; J trimming: 4 bases; junction bases outside the gene matches: 6. CDR3 length: 15 residues. From germline, CDR1 is SGHRS and CDR2 YFSETQ. CDR3 nucleotide sequence: TGCGCCAGCAGCATATGGACAGGGGGCAGCTATGGCTACACCTTC. As protein: CASSIWTGGSYGYTF.

The V call is TRBV9, the J call TRBJ1-2; possible D gene TRBD1, 5 bases. This CDR3 is built from 14 residues. CDR1 SGDLS and CDR2 YYNGEE come from the germline V gene. Trimming removed 3 bases at V and 5 bases at J, with 14 bases between. The CDR3 protein is CASSEASGIYGYTF. CDR3 nucleotides: TGTGCCAGCAGCGAGGCATCAGGGATTTATGGCTACACCTTC.

By share of the sample, this clonotype is medium-sized. V is TRBV12-3 or TRBV12-4 and J is TRBJ1-5; D is ambiguous. V was trimmed by 0 bases and J by 0 bases, leaving 9 bases between them. This CDR3 is built from 16 residues. Here the CDR3 reads CASSLAGSVSNQPQHF. The CDR3 DNA reads TGTGCCAGCAGTTTAGCAGGGTCCGTTAGCAATCAGCCCCAGCATTTT.

The table lists this clonotype with a few counts. This sequence joins TRBV11-1 and TRBJ1-1; no reliable D call. The CDR3 runs 12 residues. V was cut by 6 bases and J by 5 bases, with 10 bases left in between. Germline V lookup: CDR1 SGHAT, CDR2 FQDESV (reference sequence). The CDR3 loop reads CASSHRDTEAFF. CDR3 bases: TGTGCCAGCAGTCACCGAGATACTGAAGCTTTCTTT.

The V and J genes are TRBV27 and TRBJ1-1; D unclear. CDR3 length: 14 residues. Germline loops: CDR1 MNHEY, CDR2 SMNVEV (reference sequence). Trimming left V 2 bases short and J 5 bases short, with 12 bases between. The CDR3 reads CASSLGGVRTEAFF. DNA for the CDR3: TGTGCCAGCAGTTTAGGAGGAGTTCGGACTGAAGCTTTCTTT.

This clonotype was counted only a few times. The gene calls are TRBV29-1 and TRBJ1-1; 10 bases agree with TRBD1. The CDR3 is 15 amino acids. After removal of 5 bases from V and 1 base from J, the junction contained 7 bases not matched to a gene. CDR1 is SQVTM and CDR2 is ANQGSEA in the germline V gene. CDR3 amino acids: CSVRRQGAENTEAFF. The CDR3 DNA is TGCAGCGTTCGCAGACAGGGGGCAGAGAACACTGAAGCTTTCTTT.

This clonotype has just a few counts. The rearrangement joins TRBV18 to TRBJ1-1, with a possible D match to TRBD1 (5 bases). The CDR3 sequence is 11 residues long. Looked up from germline, CDR1 is KGHSH and CDR2 is LQKENI. Trimming shortened V by 4 bases and J by 8 bases, and 8 bases separated the two germline ends. CDR3: CASSQEGEAFF. CDR3 in DNA: TGTGCCAGCTCACAAGAGGGGGAAGCTTTCTTT.

In its sample, this clonotype was seen many times. The rearrangement uses TRBV7-3 and TRBJ1-6; D gene uncertain. The CDR3 runs 13 residues. V lost 2 bases, J lost 10 bases, and 9 bases lay in between. Germline V gives CDR1 SGHTA, CDR2 FQGTGA. CDR3 residues: CASSLGGISPLHF. CDR3 coding DNA: TGTGCCAGCAGCTTAGGAGGGATCTCACCCCTCCACTTT.

This clonotype was seen at least ten times. The chain couples TRBV11-2 to TRBJ2-5; 8 nucleotides line up with TRBD2. The CDR3 length is 15 residues. Germline CDR1 SGHAT, CDR2 FQNNGV. The J segment lost 5 bases and the V segment lost 1 base, leaving 6 bases of the junction unmatched. In nucleotides, the CDR3 is TGTGCCAGCAGCTTAGGGGCTAGCGGGTGGGAGACCCAGTACTTC. Translation gives CASSLGASGWETQYF.

This chain uses TRBV20-1 with TRBJ1-1, with TRBD1 matching 8 bases. The V and J ends lost 6 bases and 3 bases, in that order; junction bases with no gene match: 9. The CDR3 loop spans 14 amino acids. The V gene's germline CDR1 is DFQATT and CDR2 SNEGSKA (reference sequence). DNA of the CDR3: TGCAGTGCGTATCAGGGGGCCACCCACACTGAAGCTTTCTTT. Its protein is CSAYQGATHTEAFF.

V is TRBV9 and J is TRBJ2-3; D not certain. Trimming cost V 0 bases and J 0 bases, with 11 bases left between them. This CDR3 is built from 16 residues. The V gene's germline CDR1 is SGDLS and CDR2 YYNGEE. The CDR3 DNA is TGTGCCAGCAGCGTAGTTGGATTATCTAGCACAGATACGCAGTATTTT. It is translated as CASSVVGLSSTDTQYF.

The chain couples TRBV7-9 to TRBJ1-2; TRBD1 might be the D (6 bases). The CDR3 has 13 amino acids. Germline V lookup: CDR1 SEHNR, CDR2 FQNEAQ (reference sequence). Trimming shortened V by 5 bases and J by 2 bases, and 9 bases separated the two germline ends. CDR3 sequence reads: CASSPGQNYGYTF. The CDR3 nucleotides are TGTGCCAGCAGCCCCGGACAGAACTATGGCTACACCTTC.

This clonotype was recorded many times. V is TRBV3-1 and J is TRBJ2-2; 13 nucleotides match TRBD2. V was pared by 6 bases and J by 4 bases, with 8 bases of the junction left unmatched. The CDR3 extends over 17 amino acids. The germline V gene encodes CDR1 LGHDT and CDR2 YNNKEL (reference sequence). CDR3 nucleotide sequence: TGTGCCAGCAGAAAGACTAGCGGGGGGACTGGCACCGGGGAGCTGTTTTTT. Its translation: CASRKTSGGTGTGELFF. The complete variable domain, with remaining parts taken from reference TRBV3-1 and TRBJ2-2, reads DTAVSQTPKYLVTQMGNDKSIKCEQNLGHDTMYWYKQDSKKFLKIMFSYNNKELIINETVPNRFSPKSPDKAHLNLHINSLELGDSAVYFCASRKTSGGTGTGELFFGEGSRLTVL.